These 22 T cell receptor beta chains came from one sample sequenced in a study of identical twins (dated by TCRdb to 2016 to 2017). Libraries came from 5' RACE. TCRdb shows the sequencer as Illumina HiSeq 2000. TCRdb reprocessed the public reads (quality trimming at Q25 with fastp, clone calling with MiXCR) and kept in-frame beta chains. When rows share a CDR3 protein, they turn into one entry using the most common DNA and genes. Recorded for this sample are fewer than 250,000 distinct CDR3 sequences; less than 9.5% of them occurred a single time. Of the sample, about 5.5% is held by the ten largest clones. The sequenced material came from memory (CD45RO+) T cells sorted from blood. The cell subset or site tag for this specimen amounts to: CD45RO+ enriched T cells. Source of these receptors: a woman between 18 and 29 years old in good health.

CDR3 residues: CSGRGQANTEAFF. As DNA, the CDR3 is TGCAGTGGGCGGGGACAAGCGAACACTGAAGCTTTCTTT. The chain joins TRBV29-1 to TRBJ1-1; possibly TRBD1 for D (6 bases). The CDR3 spans 13 residues. Germline V gene sequence: CDR1 SQVTM, CDR2 ANQGSEA.

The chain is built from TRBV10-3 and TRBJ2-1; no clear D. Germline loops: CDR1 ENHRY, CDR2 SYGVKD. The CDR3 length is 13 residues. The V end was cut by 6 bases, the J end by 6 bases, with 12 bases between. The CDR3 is CAIRNGPSNEQFF. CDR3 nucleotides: TGTGCCATCAGAAACGGACCCTCCAATGAGCAGTTCTTC.

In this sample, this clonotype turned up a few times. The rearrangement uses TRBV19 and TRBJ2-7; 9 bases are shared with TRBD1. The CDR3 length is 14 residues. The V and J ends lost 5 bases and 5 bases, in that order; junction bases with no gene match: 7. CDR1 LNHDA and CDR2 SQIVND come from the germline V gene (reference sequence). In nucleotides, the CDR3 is TGTGCCAGTAGTCACGGACAGGGGATCAACGAGCAGTACTTC. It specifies CASSHGQGINEQYF.

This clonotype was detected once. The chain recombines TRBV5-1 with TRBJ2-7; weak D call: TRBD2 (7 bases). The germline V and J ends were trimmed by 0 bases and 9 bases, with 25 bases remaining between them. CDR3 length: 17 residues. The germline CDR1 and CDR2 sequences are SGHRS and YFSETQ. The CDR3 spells CASSLESPGGPRLVQYF. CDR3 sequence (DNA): TGCGCCAGCAGCTTGGAATCGCCGGGGGGCCCTCGCTTGGTGCAGTACTTC.

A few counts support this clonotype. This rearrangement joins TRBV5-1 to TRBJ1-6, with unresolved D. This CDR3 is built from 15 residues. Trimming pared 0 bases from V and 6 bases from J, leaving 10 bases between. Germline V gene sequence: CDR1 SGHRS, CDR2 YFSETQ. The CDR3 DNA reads TGCGCCAGCAGCTTGGGGGAATCCCGTAATTCACCCCTCCACTTT. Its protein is CASSLGESRNSPLHF. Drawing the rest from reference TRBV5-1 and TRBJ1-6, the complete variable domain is KAGVTQTPRYLIKTRGQQVTLSCSPISGHRSVSWYQQTPGQGLQFLFEYFSETQRNKGNFPGRFSGRQFSNSRSEMNVSTLELGDSALYLCASSLGESRNSPLHFGNGTRLTVT.

CDR3: CASKVSLDTEAFF. In nucleotides, the CDR3 is TGTGCCAGCAAGGTATCTTTGGACACTGAAGCTTTCTTT. This chain uses TRBV6-1 with TRBJ1-1; D unresolved. The CDR3 consists of 13 residues. V shed 7 bases and J shed 3 bases, with 12 bases lying between them. Germline V lookup: CDR1 MNHNS, CDR2 SASEGT.

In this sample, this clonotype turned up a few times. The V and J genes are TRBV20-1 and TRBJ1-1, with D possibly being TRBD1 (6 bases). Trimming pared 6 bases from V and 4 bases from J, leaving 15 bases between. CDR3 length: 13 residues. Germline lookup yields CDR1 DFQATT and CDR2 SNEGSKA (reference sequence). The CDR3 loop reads CSAGRGQGTEAFF. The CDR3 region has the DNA TGCAGTGCCGGCCGGGGGCAGGGCACTGAAGCTTTCTTT.

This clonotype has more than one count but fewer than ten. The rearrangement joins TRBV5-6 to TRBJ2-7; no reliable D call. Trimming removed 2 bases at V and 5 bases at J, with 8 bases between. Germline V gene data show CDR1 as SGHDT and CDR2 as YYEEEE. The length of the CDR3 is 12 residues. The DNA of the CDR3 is TGTGCCAGCAGCTTCCAGGCTGACGAGCAGTACTTC. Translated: CASSFQADEQYF. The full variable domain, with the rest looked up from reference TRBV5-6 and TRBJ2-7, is DAGVTQSPTHLIKTRGQQVTLRCSPKSGHDTVSWYQQALGQGPQFIFQYYEEEERQRGNFPDRFSGHQFPNYSSELNVNALLLGDSALYLCASSFQADEQYFGPGTRLTVT.

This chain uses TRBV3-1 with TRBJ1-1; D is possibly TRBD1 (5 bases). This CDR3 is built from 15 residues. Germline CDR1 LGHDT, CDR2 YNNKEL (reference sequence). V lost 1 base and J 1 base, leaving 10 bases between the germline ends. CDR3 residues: CASSQGRGKNTEAFF. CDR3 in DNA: TGTGCCAGCAGCCAAGGGCGGGGCAAGAACACTGAAGCTTTCTTT.

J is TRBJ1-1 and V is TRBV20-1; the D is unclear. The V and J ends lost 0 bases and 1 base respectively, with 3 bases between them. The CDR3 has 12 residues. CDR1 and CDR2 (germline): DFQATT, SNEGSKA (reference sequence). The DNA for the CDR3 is TGCAGTGCTAGAGACAAGAACACTGAAGCTTTCTTT. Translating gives CSARDKNTEAFF.

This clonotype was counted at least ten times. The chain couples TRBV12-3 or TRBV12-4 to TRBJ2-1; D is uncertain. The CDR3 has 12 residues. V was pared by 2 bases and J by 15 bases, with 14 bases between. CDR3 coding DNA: TGTGCCAGCAGTTTAAATCCACTAAAGGCGTTCTTC. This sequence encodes CASSLNPLKAFF.

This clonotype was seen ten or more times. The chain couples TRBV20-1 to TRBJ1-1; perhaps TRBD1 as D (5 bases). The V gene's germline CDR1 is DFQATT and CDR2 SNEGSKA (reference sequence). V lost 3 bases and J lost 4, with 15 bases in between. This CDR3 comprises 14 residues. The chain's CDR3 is CSARKGSSSTEAFF. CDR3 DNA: TGCAGTGCTAGGAAGGGGAGCTCAAGCACTGAAGCTTTCTTT.

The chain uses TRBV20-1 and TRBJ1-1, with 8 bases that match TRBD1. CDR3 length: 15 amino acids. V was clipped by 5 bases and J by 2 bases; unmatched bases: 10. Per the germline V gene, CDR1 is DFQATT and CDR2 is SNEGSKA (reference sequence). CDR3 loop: CSAPVGGQVNTEAFF. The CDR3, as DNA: TGCAGTGCTCCGGTCGGGGGACAGGTAAACACTGAAGCTTTCTTT.

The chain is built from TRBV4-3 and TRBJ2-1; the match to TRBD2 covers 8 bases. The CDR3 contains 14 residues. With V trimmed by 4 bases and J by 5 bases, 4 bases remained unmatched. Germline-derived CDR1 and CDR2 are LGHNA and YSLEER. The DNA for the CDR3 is TGCGCCAGCAGCCGGGCGACTAGCGACAATGAGCAGTTCTTC. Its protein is CASSRATSDNEQFF.

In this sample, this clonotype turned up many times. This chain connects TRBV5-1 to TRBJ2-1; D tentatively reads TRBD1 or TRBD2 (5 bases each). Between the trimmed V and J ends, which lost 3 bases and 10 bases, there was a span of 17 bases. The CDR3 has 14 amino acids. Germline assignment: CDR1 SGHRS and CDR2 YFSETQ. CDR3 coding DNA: TGCGCCAGCAGCTCCGGGGCTCAACCAATCGAGCAGTTCTTC. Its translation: CASSSGAQPIEQFF.

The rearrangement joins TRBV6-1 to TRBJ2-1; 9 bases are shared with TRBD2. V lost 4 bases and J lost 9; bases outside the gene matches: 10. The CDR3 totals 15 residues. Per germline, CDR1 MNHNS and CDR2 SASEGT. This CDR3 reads CASSVEPGLAFEQFF. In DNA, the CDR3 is TGTGCCAGCAGTGTGGAACCGGGACTAGCTTTTGAGCAGTTCTTC.

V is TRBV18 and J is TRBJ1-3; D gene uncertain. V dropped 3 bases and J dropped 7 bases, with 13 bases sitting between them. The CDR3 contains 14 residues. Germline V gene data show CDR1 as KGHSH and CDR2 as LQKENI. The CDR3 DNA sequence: TGTGCCAGCTCACCTGCGGCTGCCGCTAACACCATATATTTT. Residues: CASSPAAAANTIYF.

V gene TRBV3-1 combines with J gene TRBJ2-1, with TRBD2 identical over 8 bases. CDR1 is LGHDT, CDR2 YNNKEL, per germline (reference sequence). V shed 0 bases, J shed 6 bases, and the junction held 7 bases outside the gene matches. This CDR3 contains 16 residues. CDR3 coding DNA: TGTGCCAGCAGCCAAGATGGGACTAGTGGCGGCAATGAGCAGTTCTTC. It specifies CASSQDGTSGGNEQFF.

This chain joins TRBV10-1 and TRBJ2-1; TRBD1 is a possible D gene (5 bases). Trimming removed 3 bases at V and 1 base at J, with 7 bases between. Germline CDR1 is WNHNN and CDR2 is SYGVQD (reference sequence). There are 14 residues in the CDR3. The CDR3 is CASSERQSYNEQFF. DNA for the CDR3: TGCGCCAGCAGTGAAAGACAGTCCTACAATGAGCAGTTCTTC.

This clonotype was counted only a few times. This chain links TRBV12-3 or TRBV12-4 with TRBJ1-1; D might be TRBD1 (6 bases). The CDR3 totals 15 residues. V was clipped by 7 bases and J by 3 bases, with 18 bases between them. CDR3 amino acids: CASTLAQGWDTEAFF. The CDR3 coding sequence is TGTGCCAGCACCCTAGCACAGGGATGGGACACTGAAGCTTTCTTT.

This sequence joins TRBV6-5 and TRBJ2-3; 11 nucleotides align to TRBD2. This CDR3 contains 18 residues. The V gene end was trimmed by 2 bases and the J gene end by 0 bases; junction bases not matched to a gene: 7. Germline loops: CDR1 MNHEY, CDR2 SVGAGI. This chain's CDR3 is CASSYLIAGGSSTDTQYF. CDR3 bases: TGTGCCAGCAGTTACCTGATAGCGGGAGGGTCTAGCACAGATACGCAGTATTTT.

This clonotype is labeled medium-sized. The CDR3 DNA reads TGTGCCATCAGCGCCGACAGGATTGATGGCTACACCTTC. Translating it yields CAISADRIDGYTF. This chain joins TRBV10-3 and TRBJ1-2, with D maybe TRBD1 (6 bases). Germline CDR1 is ENHRY and CDR2 is SYGVKD. V lost 6 bases and J lost 6, with 14 bases in between. CDR3 length: 13 residues.